Described below is a single TCR beta chain sequence and its context. The sample belongs to a study of blood T cell repertoires in COVID-19. Background on the study: Material from acute and convalescent COVID-19 was sourced from the United States, Italy and Spain. Sources were T cells, B-cell-depleted T cells, or PBMCs; the material itself was cDNA or gDNA.

Methods used by the authors: From reference gene primer amplification, estimates of nucleated cell counts were derived. Sequencing used immunoSEQ multiplex PCR; TCRdb keeps in-frame clones, though not all of them. That table is the source of V, J and clone size, and D and trimming were worked out from the DNA. The sample yields some 150,000 clones, 88% seen once. Looked up from germline, CDR1 is SGHTA and CDR2 is FQGNSA. The ends were cut back, 1 base at V and 2 bases at J, with 15 bases in the middle. The CDR3 runs 16 residues. This sequence was found in a woman in her fifties or sixties with acute or convalescent COVID-19. The chain recombines TRBV7-2 with TRBJ2-7; TRBD1 might be the D (6 bases). The sample taken for sequencing was peripheral blood. In DNA form, the CDR3 reads TGTGCCAGCAGCTTAGGGGGCAGGGGTATCGCCTACGAGCAGTACTTC. Translating it yields CASSLGGRGIAYEQYF.